These 10 T cell receptor beta chains originate from one sample sequenced in a study of blood T cell repertoires in COVID-19. This table comes from immunoSEQ multiplex PCR, and its TCRdb copy is limited to in-frame clones, with some not included. Among more than 15,000 clones listed, 75% to 85% were seen once. Material: peripheral blood. These receptor sequences come from an elderly man with active COVID-19.

This clone showed up just once. V gene TRBV7-2 combines with J gene TRBJ1-1; D gene unclear. The germline gives CDR1 SGHTA, CDR2 FQGNSA. The CDR3 covers 14 residues. The ends were cut back, 4 bases at V and 1 base at J, with 10 bases in the middle. The CDR3 loop is CASSSRAGNTEAFF. CDR3 DNA: TGTGCCAGCAGCTCCCGGGCGGGGAACACTGAAGCTTTCTTT.

The genes are TRBV5-6 and TRBJ2-1; the match to TRBD2 covers 10 bases. Germline values: CDR1 SGHDT, CDR2 YYEEEE. Germline trimming cut 3 bases from V and 7 bases from J; bases unmatched to any gene: 19. The CDR3 spans 19 residues. CDR3 DNA sequence: TGTGCCAGCAGCTCAATACTAGAAATCGGGACTAGCGAATTGAATGAGCAGTTCTTC. Its translation is CASSSILEIGTSELNEQFF.

V and J are TRBV5-1 and TRBJ2-7, with 10 bases lining up with TRBD2. Germline assignment: CDR1 SGHRS and CDR2 YFSETQ. The ends lost 3 bases at V and 0 bases at J; junction bases unmatched: 3. There are 15 residues in the CDR3. The CDR3 sequence is CASSSTSGISYEQYF. CDR3 coding DNA: TGCGCCAGCAGCTCCACTAGCGGGATCTCCTACGAGCAGTACTTC.

This sequence joins TRBV15 and TRBJ1-5; D gene unclear. The V gene lost 3 bases and the J gene lost 2 bases, with 8 bases spanning the gap. The CDR3 covers 14 residues. In germline, CDR1 is LNHNV, CDR2 YYDKDF (reference sequence). The CDR3 is CATSSQAGNQPQHF. DNA of the CDR3: TGTGCCACCAGCAGCCAAGCGGGCAATCAGCCCCAGCATTTT.

This clone was counted a single time. The chain links TRBV24-1 to TRBJ2-7; TRBD1 aligns across 11 bases. This CDR3 spans 14 amino acids. The ends lost 6 bases at V and 5 bases at J; junction bases unmatched: 5. Per the germline V gene, CDR1 is KGHDR and CDR2 is SFDVKD. The CDR3 DNA reads as TGTGCCACCAGTAGGACAGGGGGCTTGCACGAGCAGTACTTC. This codes for CATSRTGGLHEQYF.

V usage is TRBV2 and J usage is TRBJ1-5, with D perhaps matching TRBD1 (5 bases). This CDR3 is 14 amino acids long. Trimming pared 3 bases from V and 3 bases from J, leaving 9 bases between. Germline V CDR1 and CDR2: SNHLY, FYNNEI. CDR3 coding DNA: TGTGCCAGCAGTGAGTCAGGACACAATCAGCCCCAGCATTTT. Translation gives CASSESGHNQPQHF. Based on the CDR3 plus reference TRBV2 and TRBJ1-5, the full variable domain is EPEVTQTPSHQVTQMGQEVILRCVPISNHLYFYWYRQILGQKVEFLVSFYNNEISEKSEIFDDQFSVERPDGSNFTLKIRSTKLEDSAMYFCASSESGHNQPQHFGDGTRLSIL.

The rearrangement links TRBV30 to TRBJ1-4; perhaps TRBD1 as D (6 bases). Germline loops: CDR1 GTSNPN, CDR2 SVGIG (reference sequence). Trimming shortened V by 6 bases and J by 2 bases, and 10 bases separated the two germline ends. This CDR3 comprises 13 residues. The CDR3, as DNA: TGTGCCTGCCTCACAGGGACTAATGAAAAACTGTTTTTT. Translation gives CACLTGTNEKLFF.

The rearrangement links TRBV5-1 to TRBJ1-1, with D possibly matching TRBD1 (5 bases). CDR1 and CDR2 (germline): SGHRS, YFSETQ. V dropped 4 bases and J dropped 1 base, with 14 bases sitting between them. This CDR3 spans 15 amino acids. In nucleotides, the CDR3 is TGCGCCAGCAGCAGCGACAGCAGACAGAACACTGAAGCTTTCTTT. Translating gives CASSSDSRQNTEAFF.

The chain has TRBV4-2 and TRBJ1-2, with D possibly matching TRBD1 (5 bases). This CDR3 has 15 residues. The V end was cut by 1 base, the J end by 4 bases, with 13 bases between. The germline gives CDR1 LGHNA, CDR2 YNFKEQ. DNA for the CDR3: TGTGCCAGCAGCCAAGGGGCGGCAGGGTCCTATGGCTACACCTTC. It translates to CASSQGAAGSYGYTF.

The chain has TRBV19 and TRBJ2-7; 7 positions agree with TRBD1. Germline V CDR1 and CDR2: LNHDA, SQIVND (reference sequence). The ends lost 7 bases at V and 2 bases at J; junction bases unmatched: 11. The CDR3 is 15 amino acids. CDR3 in DNA: TGTGCCAGTATCGGGTGGAGACAGGGTGCCTACGAGCAGTACTTC. Protein: CASIGWRQGAYEQYF.